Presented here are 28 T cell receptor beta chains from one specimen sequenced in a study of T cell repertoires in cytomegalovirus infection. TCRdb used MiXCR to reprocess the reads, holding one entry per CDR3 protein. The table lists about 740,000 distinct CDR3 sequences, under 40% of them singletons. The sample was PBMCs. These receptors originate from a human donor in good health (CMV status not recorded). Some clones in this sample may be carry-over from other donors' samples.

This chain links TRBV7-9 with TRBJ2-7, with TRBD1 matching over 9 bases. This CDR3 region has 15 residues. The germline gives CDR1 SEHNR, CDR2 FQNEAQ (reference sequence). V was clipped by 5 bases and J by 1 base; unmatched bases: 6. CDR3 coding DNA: TGTGCCAGCAGCCAGAGACAGGGGGAGTCCTACGAGCAGTACTTC. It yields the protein CASSQRQGESYEQYF.

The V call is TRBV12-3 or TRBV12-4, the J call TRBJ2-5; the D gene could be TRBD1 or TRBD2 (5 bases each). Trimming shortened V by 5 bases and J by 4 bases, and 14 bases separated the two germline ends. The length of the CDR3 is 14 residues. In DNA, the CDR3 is TGTGCCAGCAGTCCAGTACGTGGGGGAGAGACCCAGTACTTC. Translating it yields CASSPVRGGETQYF.

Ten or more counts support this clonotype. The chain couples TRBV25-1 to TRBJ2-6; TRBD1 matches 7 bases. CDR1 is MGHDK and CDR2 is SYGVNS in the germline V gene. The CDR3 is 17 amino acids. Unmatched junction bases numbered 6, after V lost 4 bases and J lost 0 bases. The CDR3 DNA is TGTGCCAGCAGTGGATGGGGACAGAGCTCTGGGGCCAACGTCCTGACTTTC. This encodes CASSGWGQSSGANVLTF.

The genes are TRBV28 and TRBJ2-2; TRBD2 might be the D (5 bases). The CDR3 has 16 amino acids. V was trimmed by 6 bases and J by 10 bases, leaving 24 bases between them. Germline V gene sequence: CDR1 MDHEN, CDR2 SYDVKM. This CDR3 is CASRKPTRFVSAELFF. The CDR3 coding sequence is TGTGCCAGCAGGAAACCCACTAGATTCGTCTCCGCGGAGCTGTTTTTT. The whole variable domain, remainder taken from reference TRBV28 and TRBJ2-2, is DVKVTQSSRYLVKRTGEKVFLECVQDMDHENMFWYRQDPGLGLRLIYFSYDVKMKEKGDIPEGYSVSREKKERFSLILESASTNQTSMYLCASRKPTRFVSAELFFGEGSRLTVL.

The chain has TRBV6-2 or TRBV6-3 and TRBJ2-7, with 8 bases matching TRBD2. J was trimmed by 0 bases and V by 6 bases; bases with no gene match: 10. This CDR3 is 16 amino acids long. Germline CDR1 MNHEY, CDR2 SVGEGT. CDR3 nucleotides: TGTGCCAGCAGCTCCCCGGGACTAGTACCCTCCTACGAGCAGTACTTC. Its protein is CASSSPGLVPSYEQYF.

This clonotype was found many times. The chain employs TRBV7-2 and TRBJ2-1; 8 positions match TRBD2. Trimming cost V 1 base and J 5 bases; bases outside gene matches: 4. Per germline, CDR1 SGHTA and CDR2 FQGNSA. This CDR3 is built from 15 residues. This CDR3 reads CASSLVTSGNNEQFF. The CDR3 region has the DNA TGTGCCAGCAGCTTAGTAACTAGCGGAAACAATGAGCAGTTCTTC.

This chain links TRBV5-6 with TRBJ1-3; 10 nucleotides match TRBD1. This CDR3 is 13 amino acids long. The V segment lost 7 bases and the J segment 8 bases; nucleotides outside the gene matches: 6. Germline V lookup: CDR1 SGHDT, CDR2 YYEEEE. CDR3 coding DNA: TGTGCCAGCGGGACAGGGGCTACCGACACCATATATTTT. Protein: CASGTGATDTIYF.

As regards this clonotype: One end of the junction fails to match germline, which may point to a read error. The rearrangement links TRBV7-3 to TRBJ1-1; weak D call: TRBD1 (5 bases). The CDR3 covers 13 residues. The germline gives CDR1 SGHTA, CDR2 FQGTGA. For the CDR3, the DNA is TGTGCCAGAATCCCAGGGACGAACACGGAAGCTTTCTTT. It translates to CARIPGTNTEAFF.

CDR3 sequence reads: CSVELAGGPLAEKTQYF. The CDR3 DNA sequence: TGCAGCGTTGAACTAGCGGGGGGGCCGTTGGCTGAGAAGACCCAGTACTTC. The chain recombines TRBV29-1 with TRBJ2-5, with 12 bases that match TRBD2. Per germline, CDR1 SQVTM and CDR2 ANQGSEA. The length of the CDR3 is 17 residues. J gave up 6 bases and V 2 bases, and 13 bases lay outside the gene matches.

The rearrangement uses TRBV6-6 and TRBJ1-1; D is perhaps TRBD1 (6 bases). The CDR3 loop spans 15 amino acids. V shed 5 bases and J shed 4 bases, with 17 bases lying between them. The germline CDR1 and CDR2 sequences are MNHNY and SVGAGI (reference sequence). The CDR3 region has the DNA TGTGCCAGCAGTGACGCTTTGGACAGCCCCACTGAAGCTTTCTTT. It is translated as CASSDALDSPTEAFF.

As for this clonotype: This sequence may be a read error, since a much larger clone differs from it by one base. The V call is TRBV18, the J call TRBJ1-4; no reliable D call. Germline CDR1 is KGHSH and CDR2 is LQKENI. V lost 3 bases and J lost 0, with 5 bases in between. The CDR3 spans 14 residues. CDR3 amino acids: CASSPWATNEKLFF. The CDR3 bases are TGTGCCAGCTCACCCTGGGCAACTAATGAAAAACTGTTTTTT. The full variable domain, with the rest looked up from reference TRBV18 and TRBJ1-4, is NAGVMQNPRHLVRRRGQEARLRCSPMKGHSHVYWYRQLPEEGLKFMVYLQKENIIDESGMPKERFSAEFPKEGPSILRIQQVVRGDSAAYFCASSPWATNEKLFFGSGTQLSVL.

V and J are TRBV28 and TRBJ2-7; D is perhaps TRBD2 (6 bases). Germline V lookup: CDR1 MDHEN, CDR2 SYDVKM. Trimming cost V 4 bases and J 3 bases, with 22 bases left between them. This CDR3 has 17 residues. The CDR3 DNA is TGTGCCAGCAGTTGGGGCCTGGAGGAGGGAAAGTTCTACGAGCAGTACTTC. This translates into CASSWGLEEGKFYEQYF.

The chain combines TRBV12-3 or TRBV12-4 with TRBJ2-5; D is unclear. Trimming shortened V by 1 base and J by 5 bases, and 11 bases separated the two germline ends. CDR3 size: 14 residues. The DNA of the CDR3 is TGTGCCAGCAGTTTAGTTACGGTAGGGGAGACCCAGTACTTC. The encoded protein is CASSLVTVGETQYF.

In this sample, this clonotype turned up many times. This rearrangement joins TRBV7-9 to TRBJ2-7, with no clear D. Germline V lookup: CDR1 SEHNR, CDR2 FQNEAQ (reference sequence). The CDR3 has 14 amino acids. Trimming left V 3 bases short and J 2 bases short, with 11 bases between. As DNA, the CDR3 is TGTGCCAGCAGCTTCACCAGGCTACCCTACGAGCAGTACTTC. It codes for CASSFTRLPYEQYF.

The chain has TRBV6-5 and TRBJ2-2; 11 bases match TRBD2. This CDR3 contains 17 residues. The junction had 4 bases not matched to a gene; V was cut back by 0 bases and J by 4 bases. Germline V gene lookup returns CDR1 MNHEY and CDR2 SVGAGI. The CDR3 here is CASSYSASGGFTGELFF. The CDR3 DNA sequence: TGTGCCAGCAGTTACTCGGCTAGCGGGGGGTTCACCGGGGAGCTGTTTTTT.

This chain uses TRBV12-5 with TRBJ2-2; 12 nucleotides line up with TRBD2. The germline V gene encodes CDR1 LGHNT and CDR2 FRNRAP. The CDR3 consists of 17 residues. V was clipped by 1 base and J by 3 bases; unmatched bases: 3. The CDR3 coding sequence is TGTGCTAGTGGTTTGGGACTAGCGGGAGCTGACACCGGGGAGCTGTTTTTT. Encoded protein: CASGLGLAGADTGELFF.

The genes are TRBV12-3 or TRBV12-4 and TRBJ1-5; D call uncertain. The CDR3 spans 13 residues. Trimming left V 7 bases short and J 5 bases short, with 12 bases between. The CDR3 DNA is TGTGCCAGCACCCTCCGTAACGATCAGCCCCAGCATTTT. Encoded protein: CASTLRNDQPQHF.

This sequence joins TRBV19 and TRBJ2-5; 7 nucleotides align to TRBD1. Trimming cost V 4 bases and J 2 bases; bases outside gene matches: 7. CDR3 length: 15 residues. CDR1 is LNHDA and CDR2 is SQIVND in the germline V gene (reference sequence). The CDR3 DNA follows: TGTGCCAGTAGTACCGGGACAGCTAGACAAGAGACCCAGTACTTC. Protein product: CASSTGTARQETQYF.

CDR3 nucleotides: TGCAGCGTTGAAGTAGCTAGCGGGAGGGAGCTTGAGCAGTTCTTC. Its translation is CSVEVASGRELEQFF. The chain joins TRBV29-1 to TRBJ2-1; 12 nucleotides align to TRBD2. Germline trimming cut 1 base from V and 9 bases from J; bases unmatched to any gene: 7. Germline V gene sequence: CDR1 SQVTM, CDR2 ANQGSEA. The CDR3 consists of 15 residues.

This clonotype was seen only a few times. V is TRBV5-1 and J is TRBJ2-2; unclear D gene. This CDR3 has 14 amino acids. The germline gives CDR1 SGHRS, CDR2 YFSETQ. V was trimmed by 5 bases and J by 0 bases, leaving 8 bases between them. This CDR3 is CASRSNSNTGELFF. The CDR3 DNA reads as TGCGCCAGCAGATCCAACTCGAACACCGGGGAGCTGTTTTTT.

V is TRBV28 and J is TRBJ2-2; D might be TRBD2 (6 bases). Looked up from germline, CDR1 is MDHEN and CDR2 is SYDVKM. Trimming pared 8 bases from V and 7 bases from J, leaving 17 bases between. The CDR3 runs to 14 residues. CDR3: CASVLGLASGELFF. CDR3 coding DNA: TGTGCCAGCGTCCTGGGCCTAGCGAGCGGGGAGCTGTTTTTT.

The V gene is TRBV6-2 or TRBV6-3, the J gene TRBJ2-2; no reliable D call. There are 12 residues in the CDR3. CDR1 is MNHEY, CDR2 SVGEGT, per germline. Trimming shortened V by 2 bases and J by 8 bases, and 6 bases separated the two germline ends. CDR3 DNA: TGTGCCAGCAGTTACGATTGGGGGGAGCTGTTTTTT. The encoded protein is CASSYDWGELFF.

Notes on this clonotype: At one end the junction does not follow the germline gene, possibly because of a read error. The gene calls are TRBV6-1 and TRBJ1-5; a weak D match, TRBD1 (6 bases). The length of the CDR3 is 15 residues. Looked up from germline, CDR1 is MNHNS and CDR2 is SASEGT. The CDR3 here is CASSRWTDSNQPQNF. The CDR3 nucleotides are TGTGCCAGCAGCCGTTGGACAGATAGCAATCAGCCCCAGAATTTT.

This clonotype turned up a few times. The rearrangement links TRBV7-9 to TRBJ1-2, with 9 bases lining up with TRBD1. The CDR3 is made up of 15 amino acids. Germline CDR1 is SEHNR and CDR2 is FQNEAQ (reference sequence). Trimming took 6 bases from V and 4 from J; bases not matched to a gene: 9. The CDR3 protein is CASSYTGGGVYGYTF. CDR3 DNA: TGTGCCAGCAGTTATACAGGGGGCGGGGTCTATGGCTACACCTTC.

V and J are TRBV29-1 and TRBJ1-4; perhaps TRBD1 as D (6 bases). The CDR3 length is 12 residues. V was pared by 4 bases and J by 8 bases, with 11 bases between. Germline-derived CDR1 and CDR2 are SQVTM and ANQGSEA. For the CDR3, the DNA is TGCAGCGTTGGGGGGGCGGACGAAAAACTGTTTTTT. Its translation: CSVGGADEKLFF.

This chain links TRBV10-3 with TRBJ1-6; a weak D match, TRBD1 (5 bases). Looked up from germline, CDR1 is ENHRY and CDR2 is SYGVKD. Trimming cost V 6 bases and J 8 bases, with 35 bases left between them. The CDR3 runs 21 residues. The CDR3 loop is CAISRTRLRAPTKPGDSPLHF. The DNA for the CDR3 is TGTGCCATCAGCAGGACCCGACTCAGGGCTCCAACTAAACCGGGTGATTCACCCCTCCACTTT.

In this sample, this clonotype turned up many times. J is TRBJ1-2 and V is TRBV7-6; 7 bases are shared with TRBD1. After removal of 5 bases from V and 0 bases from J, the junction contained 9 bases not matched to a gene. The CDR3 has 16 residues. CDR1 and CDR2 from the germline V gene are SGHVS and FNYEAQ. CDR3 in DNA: TGTGCCAGCAGCCCGAGAGACAGGGCAGCTAACTATGGCTACACCTTC. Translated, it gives CASSPRDRAANYGYTF.

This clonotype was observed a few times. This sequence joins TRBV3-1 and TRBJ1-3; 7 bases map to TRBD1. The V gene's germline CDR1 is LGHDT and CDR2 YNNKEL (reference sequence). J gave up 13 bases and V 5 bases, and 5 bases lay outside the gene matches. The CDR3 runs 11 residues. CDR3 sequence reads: CASSDREGIYF. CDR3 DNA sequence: TGTGCCAGCAGCGACAGGGAAGGAATATATTTT.